One and the same sample provided the 10 T cell receptor beta chains below, sequenced in a study of CD4+ T cells in melanoma. Method: immunoSEQ multiplex PCR; TCRdb's copy keeps in-frame clones and lacks some. This sample has around 50,000 clones, with roughly nine tenths found just once. The source material was peripheral blood. These receptors were taken from a human donor with melanoma.

This clone was picked up one time. V usage is TRBV27 and J usage is TRBJ1-5; 11 bases agree with TRBD1. Unmatched junction bases numbered 6, after V lost 5 bases and J lost 6 bases. The CDR3 covers 15 residues. Germline V gene data show CDR1 as MNHEY and CDR2 as SMNVEV (reference sequence). CDR3 nucleotides: TGTGCCAGCAGTCTCGGACAGGGGGCGCTTCAGCCCCAGCATTTT. It is translated as CASSLGQGALQPQHF.

The rearrangement uses TRBV14 and TRBJ1-3; no clear D gene. V lost 0 bases and J 4 bases, leaving 4 bases between the germline ends. Germline V gene lookup returns CDR1 SGHDN and CDR2 FVKESK. CDR3 length equals 13 residues. For the CDR3, the DNA is TGTGCCAGCAGCCAAGATCCAGGAAACACCATATATTTT. Translating it yields CASSQDPGNTIYF.

This chain connects TRBV6-4 to TRBJ1-2; weak D call: TRBD1 (6 bases). CDR3 size: 11 residues. The V end lost 6 bases, the J end lost 7 bases, and 9 bases lay between the germline ends. Germline V gene lookup returns CDR1 MRHNA and CDR2 SNTAGT. CDR3 nucleotides: TGTGCCAGCAGGGGGGGCCTTGGCTACACCTTC. Translation gives CASRGGLGYTF.

The chain carries TRBV2 and TRBJ2-2, with D maybe TRBD1 (6 bases). Trimming pared 9 bases from V and 0 bases from J, leaving 11 bases between. The CDR3 loop spans 14 amino acids. Per germline, CDR1 SNHLY and CDR2 FYNNEI. The CDR3 loop is CARGKGANTGELFF. The CDR3 nucleotides are TGTGCCAGGGGAAAGGGGGCGAACACCGGGGAGCTGTTTTTT.

The V call is TRBV4-2, the J call TRBJ2-7; D uncertain. The V end was cut by 0 bases, the J end by 0 bases, with 9 bases between. The CDR3 has 15 residues. The germline V gene has CDR1 LGHNA and CDR2 YNFKEQ. The DNA for the CDR3 is TGTGCCAGCAGCCAAGATAAAACCAGCTCCTACGAGCAGTACTTC. This gives the protein CASSQDKTSSYEQYF.

The chain recombines TRBV5-6 with TRBJ1-2; D is perhaps TRBD1 (6 bases). CDR3 length: 17 residues. Per germline, CDR1 SGHDT and CDR2 YYEEEE. V was trimmed by 0 bases and J by 5 bases, leaving 20 bases between them. The CDR3 DNA follows: TGTGCCAGCAGCTTGGCTGAAGGGGGGCGAATCGGATATGGCTACACCTTC. Translation: CASSLAEGGRIGYGYTF.

V and J are TRBV10-1 and TRBJ2-5; maybe TRBD1 (5 bases). This CDR3 has 13 residues. Trimming took 5 bases from V and 2 from J, leaving 9 bases between them. Germline CDR1 and CDR2: WNHNN and SYGVQD (reference sequence). The CDR3 DNA sequence: TGCGCCAGCAGTTCAGGGTTTCAAGAGACCCAGTACTTC. Its protein is CASSSGFQETQYF.

The chain links TRBV9 to TRBJ1-2; TRBD1 might be the D (6 bases). Germline lookup yields CDR1 SGDLS and CDR2 YYNGEE. The CDR3 is 14 residues long. V was pared by 3 bases and J by 0 bases, with 9 bases between. CDR3 amino acids: CASSANRANYGYTF. For the CDR3, the DNA is TGTGCCAGCAGCGCAAACAGGGCTAACTATGGCTACACCTTC.

The chain employs TRBV5-1 and TRBJ2-3, with unresolved D. V gave up 1 base and J gave up 0 bases, with 9 bases separating them. This CDR3 has 15 amino acids. The V gene's germline CDR1 is SGHRS and CDR2 YFSETQ. As DNA, the CDR3 is TGCGCCAGCAGCTTGTGGCCCGGGAGCACAGATACGCAGTATTTT. Amino acid sequence: CASSLWPGSTDTQYF.

This clone was seen a few times. The gene calls are TRBV25-1 and TRBJ1-2; D is undetermined. CDR3 length equals 15 residues. V dropped 6 bases and J dropped 0 bases, with 14 bases sitting between them. From germline, CDR1 is MGHDK and CDR2 SYGVNS. CDR3 coding DNA: TGTGCCAGCAGCCTCGGGAAGGGAGCTAACTATGGCTACACCTTC. This sequence encodes CASSLGKGANYGYTF.